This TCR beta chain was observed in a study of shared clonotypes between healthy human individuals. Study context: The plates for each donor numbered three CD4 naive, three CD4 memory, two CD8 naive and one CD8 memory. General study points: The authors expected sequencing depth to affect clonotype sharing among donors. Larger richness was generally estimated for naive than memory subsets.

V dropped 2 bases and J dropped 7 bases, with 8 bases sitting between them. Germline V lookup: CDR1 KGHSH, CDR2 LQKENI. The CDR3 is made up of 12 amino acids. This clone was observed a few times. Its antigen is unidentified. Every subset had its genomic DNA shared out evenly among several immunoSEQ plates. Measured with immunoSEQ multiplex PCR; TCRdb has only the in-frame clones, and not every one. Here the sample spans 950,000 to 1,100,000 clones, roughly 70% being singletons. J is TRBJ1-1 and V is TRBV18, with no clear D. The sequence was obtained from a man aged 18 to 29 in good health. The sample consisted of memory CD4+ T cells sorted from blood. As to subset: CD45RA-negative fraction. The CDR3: CASSPAMGEAFF. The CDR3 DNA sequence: TGTGCCAGCTCACCAGCTATGGGTGAAGCTTTCTTT.